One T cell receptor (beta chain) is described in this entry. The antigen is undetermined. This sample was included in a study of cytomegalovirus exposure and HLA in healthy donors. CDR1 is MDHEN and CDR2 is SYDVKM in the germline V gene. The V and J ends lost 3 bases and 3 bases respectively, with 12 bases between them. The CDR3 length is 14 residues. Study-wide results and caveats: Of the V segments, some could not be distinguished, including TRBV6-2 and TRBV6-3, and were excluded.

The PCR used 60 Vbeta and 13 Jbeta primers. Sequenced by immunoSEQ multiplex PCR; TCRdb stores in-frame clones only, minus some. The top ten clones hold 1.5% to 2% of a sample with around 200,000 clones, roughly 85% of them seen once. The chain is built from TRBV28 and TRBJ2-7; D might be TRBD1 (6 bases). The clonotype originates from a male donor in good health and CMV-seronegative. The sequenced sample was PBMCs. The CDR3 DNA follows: TGTGCCAGCAGTTTCGGGACACTAAACTACGAGCAGTACTTC. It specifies CASSFGTLNYEQYF.